This T cell receptor (beta chain) was obtained from a study of blood T cell repertoires in COVID-19. Study context: PBMCs, B-cell-depleted T cells, or T cells were the source of the cDNA or gDNA that made up the material.

With 1 base removed from V and 4 bases from J, the gap between germline ends came to 14 bases. This CDR3 is built from 15 residues. From germline, CDR1 is MNHEY and CDR2 SMNVEV (reference sequence). All recovered Cohort 3 donors got two negative PCRs, got clearance, or saw symptom resolution. Repertoires were generated with immunoSEQ multiplex PCR, while TCRdb's copy carries only in-frame clones and drops some. The sample holds some 330,000 clones, 86% seen once. This clonotype was sampled from a man aged 30-40 years who had recovered from COVID-19. The genes are TRBV27 and TRBJ2-7, with D possibly TRBD1 on 5 matching bases. Sequencing was performed on PBMCs or T cells enriched from blood (not recorded which). CDR3 in DNA: TGTGCCAGCAGTTTATTTCAGGGTAGGTGGTACGAGCAGTACTTC. As protein: CASSLFQGRWYEQYF.